This TCR beta chain was sequenced during a study of metastatic and nonmetastatic thyroid tumors. Background on the study: Both malignant and benign thyroid patients supplied peripheral blood and tumor or nodule tissue samples, across which the repertoires of these patients were then compared.

TCRdb reassembled clones from the PCR reads with MiXCR. The repertoire has 23,000 or so clones, 20% to 25% of them found once; the top ten carry around 28%. In its sample, this clone was seen many times. Thyroid surgery had not been preceded by any treatment in any patient. From germline, CDR1 is GTSNPN and CDR2 SVGIG (reference sequence). The CDR3 extends over 14 amino acids. V lost 2 bases and J 7 bases, leaving 15 bases between the germline ends. This TCR came from a male donor with papillary thyroid cancer or a benign thyroid nodule (not recorded which). Some clones in this sample may be carry-over from other donors' samples. The chain combines TRBV30 with TRBJ1-5; D not resolved. The sequencing input was blood. CDR3 nucleotide sequence: TGTGCCTGGAGTACACGTCGATTGAGGCAGCCCCAGCATTTT. It specifies CAWSTRRLRQPQHF. The full variable domain, its missing parts supplied by reference TRBV30 and TRBJ1-5, is SQTIHQWPATLVQPVGSPLSLECTVEGTSNPNLYWYRQAAGRGLQLLFYSVGIGQISSEVPQNLSASRPQDRQFILSSKKLLLSDSGFYLCAWSTRRLRQPQHFGDGTRLSIL.